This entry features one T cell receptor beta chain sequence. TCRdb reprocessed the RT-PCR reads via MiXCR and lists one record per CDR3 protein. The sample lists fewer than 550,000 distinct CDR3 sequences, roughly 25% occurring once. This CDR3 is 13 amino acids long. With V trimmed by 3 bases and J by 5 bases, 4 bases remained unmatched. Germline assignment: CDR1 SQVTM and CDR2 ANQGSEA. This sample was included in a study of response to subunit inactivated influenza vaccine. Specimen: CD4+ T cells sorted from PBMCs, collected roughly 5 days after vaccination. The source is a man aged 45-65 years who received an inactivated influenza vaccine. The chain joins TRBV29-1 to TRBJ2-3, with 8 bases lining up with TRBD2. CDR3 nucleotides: TGCAGCGTTGAGCGGGGGGTTGGAGATACGCAGTATTTT. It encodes CSVERGVGDTQYF.